This T cell receptor (beta chain) was identified in a study of regulatory T cells in long-lasting Graves disease. Overall study findings and caveats: Samples came from peripheral blood alone, without thyroid tissue. Persistent disease preferred TRBV28, TRBJ1-2 and TRBJ2-5; new disease, TRBV20-1 and TRBJ2-1.

Remarks on this clonotype: The antigen is undetermined.

Time point indicated: persistent/refractory GD, antithyroid drugs over 5 years with positive TRAb. Researchers made the TCR library from RNA that was extracted from PBMCs. CDR1 is SEHNR, CDR2 FQNEAQ, per germline (reference sequence). CDR3 length: 20 amino acids. The V end was cut by 2 bases, the J end by 2 bases, with 22 bases between. With iRepertoire HTBI primers and Arm-PCR of CDR3 regions, TCR beta libraries were built. MiXCR, run by TCRdb on the multiplex PCR reads, gives a single entry per CDR3 protein. The profile shows a few hundred thousand distinct CDR3 sequences, 23% of them singletons. This sequence joins TRBV7-9 and TRBJ2-6, with D maybe TRBD1 (6 bases). The sequence was obtained from a female donor with Graves disease. The source material was peripheral blood mononuclear cells (PBMCs), sampled when the disease was refractory, from a patient treated with antithyroid drugs. The CDR3 bases are TGTGCCAGCAGCTTATGGACGAGGGGCAGGGGTATAGCTGGGGCCAACGTCCTGACTTTC. Protein sequence: CASSLWTRGRGIAGANVLTF.